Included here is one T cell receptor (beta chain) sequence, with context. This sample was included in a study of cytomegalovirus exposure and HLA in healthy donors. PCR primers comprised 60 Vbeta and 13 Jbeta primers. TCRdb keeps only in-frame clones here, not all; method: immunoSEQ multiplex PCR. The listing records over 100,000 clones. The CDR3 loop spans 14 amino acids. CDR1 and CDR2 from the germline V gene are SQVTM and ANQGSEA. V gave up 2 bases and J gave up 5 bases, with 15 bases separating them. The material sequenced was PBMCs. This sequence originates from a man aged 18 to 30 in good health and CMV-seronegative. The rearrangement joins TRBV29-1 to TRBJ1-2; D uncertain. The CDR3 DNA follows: TGCAGCGTTGAACGGGAAGACAAGTGGTATGGCTACACCTTC. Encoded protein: CSVEREDKWYGYTF.